This T cell receptor (beta chain) came from a study of T cell repertoires in ileal Crohn's disease. Turning to the study itself: Postoperative therapy was given to about half: about a dozen thiopurines, about 19 anti-TNF agents.

Generated by immunoSEQ multiplex PCR, the TCRdb table keeps only in-frame clones and is missing some. The top ten hold approximately 4% of the sample, which has around 15,000 clones, more than 80% seen once. This CDR3 is built from 14 residues. Trimming shortened V by 1 base and J by 1 base, and 4 bases separated the two germline ends. CDR1 and CDR2 from the germline V gene are SGHDN and FVKESK. This clone was counted a few times. Sequencing was carried out using ileal tissue. This receptor was obtained from an adult with Crohn's disease. The chain joins TRBV14 to TRBJ2-2; D ambiguous. In DNA, the CDR3 is TGTGCCAGCAGCCAAGCGGGGAACACCGGGGAGCTGTTTTTT. As protein: CASSQAGNTGELFF.